The 21 T cell receptor beta chains below come from one sample, sequenced in a study of blood T cell repertoires in COVID-19. The protocol was immunoSEQ multiplex PCR, while the TCRdb copy is restricted to in-frame clones and leaves out a portion. The table shows about 140,000 clones, with 65% to 90% occurring only once. Sequences were obtained from peripheral blood. The receptors derive from a man in his 60s with active or convalescent COVID-19.

The V call is TRBV5-4, the J call TRBJ1-2; 12 bases fit TRBD1. Germline V gene sequence: CDR1 SGHNT, CDR2 YYREEE (reference sequence). V lost 4 bases, J lost 7 bases, and 5 bases stayed unmatched. CDR3 length equals 14 residues. The CDR3 loop is CASSGTGGASGYTF. The CDR3 bases are TGTGCCAGCAGCGGGACAGGGGGCGCATCTGGCTACACCTTC.

The V call is TRBV12-3 or TRBV12-4, the J call TRBJ1-2; D is possibly TRBD1 (5 bases). The germline V and J ends were trimmed by 6 bases and 8 bases, with 16 bases remaining between them. The CDR3 has 13 residues. CDR3: CASRPSGGRGYTF. Written as DNA, the CDR3 is TGTGCCAGCAGACCCTCGGGGGGTCGGGGCTACACCTTC.

Points on this clone: Other DNA sequences in this specimen translate into the identical CDR3. CDR3 protein: CASSTGNQPQHF. CDR3 nucleotides: TGTGCCAGTAGTACTGGCAATCAGCCCCAGCATTTT. This chain uses TRBV19 with TRBJ1-5, with D unresolved. Trimming removed 4 bases at V and 2 bases at J, with 3 bases between. The CDR3 length is 12 residues. CDR1 LNHDA and CDR2 SQIVND come from the germline V gene (reference sequence). Filled out from reference TRBV19 and TRBJ1-5, the complete variable domain reads DGGITQSPKYLFRKEGQNVTLSCEQNLNHDAMYWYRQDPGQGLRLIYYSQIVNDFQKGDIAEGYSVSREKKESFPLTVTSAQKNPTAFYLCASSTGNQPQHFGDGTRLSIL.

The V and J genes are TRBV7-2 and TRBJ2-7; 7 bases align to TRBD2. The CDR3 contains 18 residues. Germline V gene sequence: CDR1 SGHTA, CDR2 FQGNSA. With 1 base clipped from V and 1 base from J, the junction kept 13 bases outside the gene matches. The CDR3 DNA reads TGTGCCAGCAGCTTAGGGATGGTTCTAGCGGAGGGGTCCTACGAGCAGTACGTC. The encoded protein is CASSLGMVLAEGSYEQYV.

This clone was seen a single time. The chain joins TRBV11-3 to TRBJ2-2; 9 bases align to TRBD2. V lost 5 bases and J lost 5; bases outside the gene matches: 6. Germline values: CDR1 SGHNT, CDR2 YENEEA. CDR3 length: 15 residues. CDR3 residues: CASSPGRGGTGELFF. The CDR3 nucleotides are TGTGCCAGCAGCCCGGGGCGGGGGGGAACCGGGGAGCTGTTTTTT.

The genes are TRBV27 and TRBJ2-2; TRBD2 matches 11 bases. The CDR3 runs to 15 residues. Germline CDR1 reads MNHEY; CDR2 reads SMNVEV (reference sequence). J gave up 3 bases and V 6 bases, and 3 bases lay outside the gene matches. CDR3 in amino acids: CASRLAGVDTGELFF. As DNA, the CDR3 is TGTGCCAGCAGACTAGCGGGAGTAGACACCGGGGAGCTGTTTTTT.

The CDR3 bases are TGCGCCAGCAGCCCAACTCTCAACACTGAAGCTTTCTTT. Translated: CASSPTLNTEAFF. The chain joins TRBV4-1 to TRBJ1-1; D is undetermined. The CDR3 has 13 residues. V shed 4 bases and J shed 2 bases, with 8 bases lying between them. Germline CDR1 and CDR2: MGHRA and YSYEKL.

This clone was observed once. This rearrangement joins TRBV7-8 to TRBJ1-5, with 7 nucleotides matching TRBD1. The CDR3 is 17 residues long. CDR1 SGHVS and CDR2 FQNEAQ come from the germline V gene. Germline trimming cut 0 bases from V and 3 bases from J; bases unmatched to any gene: 8. CDR3 sequence (DNA): TGTGCCAGCAGCTTAGCCCGAAGGGGGCCGGTCAATCAGCCCCAGCATTTT. Its protein product is CASSLARRGPVNQPQHF.

The chain couples TRBV10-1 to TRBJ1-3; 8 positions match TRBD1. Germline trimming cut 6 bases from V and 1 base from J; bases unmatched to any gene: 8. The CDR3 loop spans 16 amino acids. Germline CDR1 and CDR2: WNHNN and SYGVQD (reference sequence). CDR3 sequence reads: CASSDDRGFSGNTIYF. The CDR3 DNA reads TGCGCCAGCAGCGACGACAGGGGATTTTCTGGAAACACCATATATTTT.

This clone was seen at least ten times. The chain joins TRBV25-1 to TRBJ1-3; D not resolved. CDR1 and CDR2 from the germline V gene are MGHDK and SYGVNS. V dropped 3 bases and J dropped 0 bases, with 3 bases sitting between them. CDR3 length: 13 amino acids. The CDR3 protein is CASSDSSGNTIYF. The CDR3 DNA reads as TGTGCCAGCAGTGACAGCTCTGGAAACACCATATATTTT.

This chain joins TRBV11-2 and TRBJ2-1; perhaps TRBD2 as D (7 bases). V was clipped by 5 bases and J by 0 bases, with 17 bases between them. This CDR3 is 17 amino acids long. Per germline, CDR1 SGHAT and CDR2 FQNNGV. The CDR3 is CASSLGRGGASYNEQFF. CDR3 coding DNA: TGTGCCAGCAGCCTCGGACGCGGGGGCGCCTCCTACAATGAGCAGTTCTTC.

This clone has a handful of counts. The V and J genes are TRBV5-4 and TRBJ1-1; TRBD1 is a possible D gene (5 bases). This CDR3 region has 16 residues. Trimming shortened V by 1 base and J by 3 bases, and 16 bases separated the two germline ends. Germline CDR1 SGHNT, CDR2 YYREEE (reference sequence). CDR3 in DNA: TGTGCCAGCAGCTTGTTGGGCCCGTCCAGGGACACTGAAGCTTTCTTT. Protein product: CASSLLGPSRDTEAFF.

The chain uses TRBV7-6 and TRBJ2-1, with TRBD2 matching 12 bases. Germline-derived CDR1 and CDR2 are SGHVS and FNYEAQ. Trimming cost V 4 bases and J 4 bases; bases outside gene matches: 8. The CDR3 runs to 17 residues. The CDR3 sequence is CASSYRPTSGGYNEQFF. CDR3 nucleotide sequence: TGTGCCAGCAGCTACCGACCGACTAGCGGGGGTTACAATGAGCAGTTCTTC.

The V and J genes are TRBV10-3 and TRBJ1-1; D is unclear. CDR3 size: 14 residues. V lost 6 bases, J lost 1 base, and 12 bases lay in between. The germline gives CDR1 ENHRY, CDR2 SYGVKD. In nucleotides, the CDR3 is TGTGCCATCAGGAAATCCCCAGGGAACACTGAAGCTTTCTTT. Its protein product is CAIRKSPGNTEAFF.

The sample holds one count of this clone. The chain uses TRBV19 and TRBJ1-5, with 8 bases identical to TRBD1. This CDR3 comprises 18 residues. Germline trimming cut 6 bases from V and 0 bases from J; bases unmatched to any gene: 13. Per germline, CDR1 LNHDA and CDR2 SQIVND (reference sequence). The CDR3 is CASSNSDRAVYSNQPQHF. Here the CDR3 DNA reads TGTGCCAGTAGCAACTCGGACAGGGCGGTTTATAGCAATCAGCCCCAGCATTTT. Based on the CDR3 plus reference TRBV19 and TRBJ1-5, the full variable domain is DGGITQSPKYLFRKEGQNVTLSCEQNLNHDAMYWYRQDPGQGLRLIYYSQIVNDFQKGDIAEGYSVSREKKESFPLTVTSAQKNPTAFYLCASSNSDRAVYSNQPQHFGDGTRLSIL.

V and J are TRBV4-1 and TRBJ1-5; D may be TRBD1 (6 bases). V was clipped by 3 bases and J by 5 bases, with 11 bases between them. The CDR3 is 14 amino acids. Germline V CDR1 and CDR2: MGHRA, YSYEKL. The CDR3 spells CASSHVQGDQPQHF. Here the CDR3 DNA reads TGCGCCAGCAGCCACGTACAGGGAGATCAGCCCCAGCATTTT.

The chain carries TRBV9 and TRBJ2-1; D unclear. Germline V gene data show CDR1 as SGDLS and CDR2 as YYNGEE. The CDR3 is made up of 14 amino acids. V dropped 0 bases and J dropped 6 bases, with 10 bases sitting between them. The CDR3 spells CASSVAVSPNEQFF. The CDR3 nucleotides read TGTGCCAGCAGCGTAGCGGTTTCACCCAATGAGCAGTTCTTC. Supplemented by reference TRBV9 and TRBJ2-1, the full variable domain reads DSGVTQTPKHLITATGQRVTLRCSPRSGDLSVYWYQQSLDQGLQFLIQYYNGEERAKGNILERFSAQQFPDLHSELNLSSLELGDSALYFCASSVAVSPNEQFFGPGTRLTVL.

This clone was picked up a small number of times. V gene TRBV5-8 combines with J gene TRBJ2-7; unclear D gene. Germline-derived CDR1 and CDR2 are SGHTS and YDEGEE. V was pared by 4 bases and J by 2 bases, with 4 bases between. The CDR3 consists of 11 residues. CDR3 bases: TGTGCCAGCAGCAGAGCCTACGAGCAGTACGTC. Translation gives CASSRAYEQYV.

V gene TRBV10-2 combines with J gene TRBJ1-5, with 8 positions matching TRBD1. The CDR3 is 13 amino acids. CDR1 and CDR2 from the germline V gene are WSHSY and SAAADI. After removal of 6 bases from V and 5 bases from J, the junction contained 3 bases not matched to a gene. The CDR3 is CASRGQGHQPQHF. The CDR3 nucleotides are TGCGCCAGCAGAGGACAGGGCCATCAGCCCCAGCATTTT.

The chain recombines TRBV5-4 with TRBJ1-1; D is ambiguous. Germline CDR1 reads SGHNT; CDR2 reads YYREEE (reference sequence). This CDR3 spans 14 amino acids. V dropped 2 bases and J dropped 5 bases, with 13 bases sitting between them. CDR3 sequence (DNA): TGTGCCAGCAGCTTCGGCGGCTTGAGAACTGAAGCTTTCTTT. It specifies CASSFGGLRTEAFF. Filled out from reference TRBV5-4 and TRBJ1-1, the complete variable domain reads ETGVTQSPTHLIKTRGQQVTLRCSSQSGHNTVSWYQQALGQGPQFIFQYYREEENGRGNFPPRFSGLQFPNYSSELNVNALELDDSALYLCASSFGGLRTEAFFGQGTRLTVV.

The chain joins TRBV7-2 to TRBJ2-1; TRBD2 might be the D (6 bases). V shed 5 bases and J shed 5 bases, with 16 bases lying between them. The CDR3 consists of 15 residues. Germline CDR1 SGHTA, CDR2 FQGNSA. The CDR3 DNA reads TGTGCCAGCAGCGACCCTCGGGACTTACACAATGAGCAGTTCTTC. Protein sequence: CASSDPRDLHNEQFF.